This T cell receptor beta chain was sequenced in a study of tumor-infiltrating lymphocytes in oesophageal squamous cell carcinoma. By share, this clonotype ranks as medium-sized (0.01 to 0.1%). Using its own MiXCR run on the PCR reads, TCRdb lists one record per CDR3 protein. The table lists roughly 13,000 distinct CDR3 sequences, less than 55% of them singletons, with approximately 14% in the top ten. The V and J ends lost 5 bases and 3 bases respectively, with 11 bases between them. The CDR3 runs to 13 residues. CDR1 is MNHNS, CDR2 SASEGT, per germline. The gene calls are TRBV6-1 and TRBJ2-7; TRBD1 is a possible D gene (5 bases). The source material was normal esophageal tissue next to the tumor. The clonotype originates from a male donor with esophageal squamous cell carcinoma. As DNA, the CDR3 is TGTGCCAGCAGTTCTGCCAGGGTCTACGAGCAGTACTTC. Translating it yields CASSSARVYEQYF.